The 20 T cell receptor beta chains presented below share a single source sample, sequenced in a study of blood T cell repertoires in COVID-19 (dated by TCRdb to between 2020 and 2021). Library construction relied on the immunoSEQ multiplex PCR assay. What TCRdb holds here is the immuneACCESS table cut down to in-frame rearrangements. Part of the clones is not present; checked against another copy, under half of the missing clones reflect an unresolved V gene, and the others are unexplained. The table for this sample lists roughly 190,000 clones; 87% of them were counted only once. The ten largest clonotypes hold roughly a fifth of the sample. Sequencing input: peripheral blood. Receptors originate from a man in his 60s with active or convalescent COVID-19.

The V gene is TRBV6-5, the J gene TRBJ1-6; a weak D match, TRBD1 (6 bases). V dropped 2 bases and J dropped 7 bases, with 15 bases sitting between them. There are 16 residues in the CDR3. Germline CDR1 MNHEY, CDR2 SVGAGI. CDR3 bases: TGTGCCAGCAGTTACACGGCAGGGGCTTCGAATTCACCCCTCCACTTT. Its protein product is CASSYTAGASNSPLHF.

This chain links TRBV20-1 with TRBJ1-2; 8 bases match TRBD1. V gave up 3 bases and J gave up 8 bases; unmatched junction bases: 5. The CDR3 totals 12 residues. The germline V gene encodes CDR1 DFQATT and CDR2 SNEGSKA (reference sequence). As DNA, the CDR3 is TGCAGTGCTAGTCAGGGGGCGGGAGGCTACACCTTC. It specifies CSASQGAGGYTF.

The rearrangement uses TRBV5-1 and TRBJ2-2; D is unresolved. Germline V gene lookup returns CDR1 SGHRS and CDR2 YFSETQ. The V end was cut by 0 bases, the J end by 0 bases, with 6 bases between. The CDR3 is 15 amino acids. CDR3 DNA sequence: TGCGCCAGCAGCTTGGTGCTAGCGAACACCGGGGAGCTGTTTTTT. This encodes CASSLVLANTGELFF.

This rearrangement joins TRBV11-2 to TRBJ2-3; D not certain. Germline V CDR1 and CDR2: SGHAT, FQNNGV. V was clipped by 1 base and J by 5 bases, with 4 bases between them. The CDR3 spans 12 residues. The CDR3 reads CASSLVGDTQYF. CDR3 bases: TGTGCCAGCAGCTTAGTCGGAGATACGCAGTATTTT. Full variable domain (outside the CDR3, taken from reference TRBV11-2 and TRBJ2-3): EAGVAQSPRYKIIEKRQSVAFWCNPISGHATLYWYQQILGQGPKLLIQFQNNGVVDDSQLPKDRFSAERLKGVDSTLKIQPAKLEDSAVYLCASSLVGDTQYFGPGTRLTVL.

This clone was seen once. The V and J genes are TRBV19 and TRBJ2-7; possibly TRBD2 for D (6 bases). V lost 4 bases and J lost 7, with 14 bases in between. The CDR3 contains 13 residues. CDR1 and CDR2 (germline): LNHDA, SQIVND (reference sequence). This CDR3 is CASSTGDRLEQYF. CDR3 nucleotide sequence: TGTGCCAGTAGTACGGGGGACCGCTTGGAGCAGTACTTC.

The table lists this clone with a count of one. The chain employs TRBV5-1 and TRBJ1-1; D may be TRBD1 (5 bases). The V end was cut by 3 bases, the J end by 0 bases, with 12 bases between. The CDR3 totals 15 residues. Germline V gene lookup returns CDR1 SGHRS and CDR2 YFSETQ. The CDR3 is CASSSQVYMNTEAFF. The CDR3, as DNA: TGCGCCAGCAGCTCACAGGTCTACATGAACACTGAAGCTTTCTTT.

The J gene is TRBJ1-1, the V gene TRBV12-3 or TRBV12-4; tentatively, D is TRBD1 (5 bases). V dropped 4 bases and J dropped 4 bases, with 7 bases sitting between them. The CDR3 contains 12 residues. CDR3: CASSSGFTEAFF. The CDR3, as DNA: TGTGCCAGCAGTTCAGGGTTCACTGAAGCTTTCTTT.

The V call is TRBV9, the J call TRBJ1-1, with unresolved D. Trimming took 3 bases from V and 1 from J, leaving 13 bases between them. CDR3 length: 15 residues. Per germline, CDR1 SGDLS and CDR2 YYNGEE. In nucleotides, the CDR3 is TGTGCCAGCAGCGCTAGGTCCCAGCCGAACACTGAAGCTTTCTTT. It specifies CASSARSQPNTEAFF.

The rearrangement uses TRBV18 and TRBJ1-1; 9 bases are shared with TRBD1. The V gene's germline CDR1 is KGHSH and CDR2 LQKENI. V was clipped by 3 bases and J by 3 bases; unmatched bases: 11. The CDR3 sequence is 17 residues long. The CDR3 nucleotides are TGTGCCAGCTCACCGAGCCGGGACAGGGAATGGGACACTGAAGCTTTCTTT. It yields the protein CASSPSRDREWDTEAFF.

The chain couples TRBV7-9 to TRBJ2-7; 9 bases line up with TRBD1. The CDR3 extends over 17 amino acids. The V gene's germline CDR1 is SEHNR and CDR2 FQNEAQ (reference sequence). V trimming: 5 bases; J trimming: 1 base; junction bases outside the gene matches: 12. The CDR3 coding sequence is TGTGCCAGCAGCGATTCCCGGGGACAGGGAAAATCCTACGAGCAGTACTTC. This gives the protein CASSDSRGQGKSYEQYF.

The CDR3 DNA reads as TGCAGCGTTGAAACAGGGAGTTCCCCCTACGAGCAGTACTTC. This gives the protein CSVETGSSPYEQYF. The J gene is TRBJ2-7, the V gene TRBV29-1; maybe TRBD1 (6 bases). This CDR3 is built from 14 residues. CDR1 and CDR2 from the germline V gene are SQVTM and ANQGSEA. Trimming took 2 bases from V and 2 from J, leaving 13 bases between them.

This clone came up a few times. CDR3 amino acids: CASSSPNAESEQFF. The CDR3 coding sequence is TGTGCCAGCAGTTCCCCCAACGCGGAATCTGAGCAGTTCTTC. This chain links TRBV6-5 with TRBJ2-1; D gene unclear. The CDR3 extends over 14 amino acids. V lost 4 bases and J lost 9, with 16 bases in between. Germline V lookup: CDR1 MNHEY, CDR2 SVGAGI.

The J gene is TRBJ1-2, the V gene TRBV7-9, with D tentatively TRBD1 (5 bases). This CDR3 comprises 15 residues. V gave up 1 base and J gave up 0 bases, with 9 bases separating them. Germline values: CDR1 SEHNR, CDR2 FQNEAQ (reference sequence). The CDR3, as DNA: TGTGCCAGCAGCTTAGGTGGGGCCGCTAACTATGGCTACACCTTC. Amino acids: CASSLGGAANYGYTF.

This rearrangement joins TRBV6-5 to TRBJ1-2; 7 nucleotides align to TRBD1. The V segment lost 0 bases and the J segment 4 bases; nucleotides outside the gene matches: 5. CDR1 and CDR2 from the germline V gene are MNHEY and SVGAGI. The CDR3 sequence is 15 residues long. The CDR3 DNA sequence: TGTGCCAGCAGTTACTCGGACAGGCCAGGCTATGGCTACACCTTC. This sequence encodes CASSYSDRPGYGYTF.

V usage is TRBV5-5 and J usage is TRBJ1-5; 9 bases line up with TRBD1. V lost 4 bases, J lost 1 base, and 3 bases stayed unmatched. The CDR3 covers 15 residues. Germline V gene data show CDR1 as SGHKS and CDR2 as YYEKEE (reference sequence). The CDR3 nucleotides read TGTGCCAGCAGCCCGACAGGGGGGAGCAATCAGCCCCAGCATTTT. It specifies CASSPTGGSNQPQHF. The full variable domain, rest sourced from reference TRBV5-5 and TRBJ1-5, is DAGVTQSPTHLIKTRGQQVTLRCSPISGHKSVSWYQQVLGQGPQFIFQYYEKEERGRGNFPDRFSARQFPNYSSELNVNALLLGDSALYLCASSPTGGSNQPQHFGDGTRLSIL.

The genes are TRBV12-3 or TRBV12-4 and TRBJ1-1; possible D gene TRBD1, 6 bases. V lost 6 bases and J 1 base, leaving 9 bases between the germline ends. CDR3 length equals 13 residues. CDR3 nucleotide sequence: TGTGCCAGCAGATCACAGGGGAACACTGAAGCTTTCTTT. It encodes CASRSQGNTEAFF.

This chain links TRBV11-2 with TRBJ2-3; a possible D gene is TRBD2 (5 bases). V was cut by 0 bases and J by 5 bases, with 12 bases left in between. The CDR3 loop spans 15 amino acids. Germline V gives CDR1 SGHAT, CDR2 FQNNGV. The CDR3 nucleotides read TGTGCCAGCAGCTTAGATTCGAAAGGGAGAGATACGCAGTATTTT. Translation gives CASSLDSKGRDTQYF.

This clone was recorded once. The rearrangement uses TRBV5-8 and TRBJ2-5; possibly TRBD2 for D (7 bases). The CDR3 extends over 15 amino acids. Germline assignment: CDR1 SGHTS and CDR2 YDEGEE. V was pared by 7 bases and J by 2 bases, with 18 bases between. CDR3 loop: CASRGGWGRQETQYF. The CDR3 nucleotides are TGTGCCAGCCGCGGGGGTTGGGGGCGGCAAGAGACCCAGTACTTC.

The chain uses TRBV7-2 and TRBJ2-2; 8 bases map to TRBD2. Germline trimming cut 2 bases from V and 1 base from J; bases unmatched to any gene: 9. The length of the CDR3 is 18 residues. Germline-derived CDR1 and CDR2 are SGHTA and FQGNSA. CDR3 DNA sequence: TGTGCCAGCAGCTTATACATCACCAGCGGGGGGAACACCGGGGAGCTGTTTTTT. It is translated as CASSLYITSGGNTGELFF.

This clone was observed a handful of times. The gene calls are TRBV5-1 and TRBJ2-2, with 12 bases matching TRBD2. Germline V gene data show CDR1 as SGHRS and CDR2 as YFSETQ. The CDR3 totals 16 residues. Trimming took 3 bases from V and 4 from J; bases not matched to a gene: 4. This CDR3 reads CASSSMGLAGTGELFF. Here the CDR3 DNA reads TGCGCCAGCAGCTCCATGGGACTAGCGGGCACCGGGGAGCTGTTTTTT.